This T cell receptor beta chain originates from a study of cytomegalovirus exposure and HLA in healthy donors. Study-level findings and limits: In a later analysis, several top co-occurrence clusters appeared linked to parvovirus B19, influenza, CMV and Epstein-Barr virus. In vitro testing confirmed a few CMV-associated chains as specific for CMV antigens.

Germline CDR1 and CDR2: SQVTM and ANQGSEA. The CDR3 loop spans 15 amino acids. For this clone: As yet, its antigen is unknown. Germline and junction disagree at one end, which may indicate a read error.

The PCR contained 60 Vbeta and 13 Jbeta primers. Clones were read by immunoSEQ multiplex PCR, and TCRdb kept only the in-frame ones, dropping some. This sample yields around 170,000 clones, of which roughly 80% are seen a single time; about 1.5% belongs to the top ten. The sample taken for sequencing was PBMCs. V is TRBV29-1 and J is TRBJ1-6; tentatively, D is TRBD1 (5 bases). This receptor was taken from a male donor in good health and CMV-seronegative. The CDR3 DNA reads TGCGGCGTTGAAGCCACGGGACTTAATAATTCACCCCTCCACTTT. Translated, it gives CGVEATGLNNSPLHF.